The entry below describes one TCR beta chain. Documented treatment: approximately 18 received Ad26.COV2.S at low or high dose, single or two shots; roughly five received placebo; per-sample allocation not given. Day 63 after the first vaccine or placebo injection was the time point for sampling. Here immunoSEQ multiplex PCR was the method, and the copy in TCRdb shows in-frame clones only, minus some. The data contain fewer than 500,000 clones, approximately 92% of them singletons. The data originate from a study of Ad26.COV2.S vaccination and SARS-CoV-2 variants. Study in general: Of the COV1001 trial arms, the Ad26.COV2.S arm included the donor.

The sample in question was peripheral blood, obtained in a trial of Ad26.COV2.S vaccine versus placebo. This sequence originates from a person between 18 and 60 years old who received the Ad26.COV2.S COVID-19 vaccine or a placebo.

The CDR3 bases are TGCGCCAGCAGTCTTCTTCCGGGACAGGGGTTAATCCACGAGCAGTACTTC. Its translation: CASSLLPGQGLIHEQYF. The chain combines TRBV10-2 with TRBJ2-7, with 10 bases lining up with TRBD1. The V gene's germline CDR1 is WSHSY and CDR2 SAAADI. The CDR3 length is 17 residues. The V and J ends lost 5 bases and 5 bases, in that order; junction bases with no gene match: 15.